The T cell receptor (beta chain) described here comes from a study of T cell responses to AZD1222 COVID-19 vaccine. Study-wide results and limits: With dominance at 160-218 and 743-854, vaccine-associated CD4 TCRs spanned spike. Clonal diversity was possibly underestimated, and the donors were mostly white British, with more females. AZD1222 recipients seropositive at baseline numbered only six or seven.

Sequencing used immunoSEQ multiplex PCR; TCRdb keeps in-frame clones, though not all of them. Seen here are roughly 170,000 clones, 88% observed once, and the top ten hold roughly 0.49%. A remark on this clone: Its antigen is as yet unknown.

V shed 1 base and J 4 bases; nucleotides not matched to a gene: 0. This CDR3 spans 13 amino acids. The germline V gene has CDR1 SEHNR and CDR2 FQNEAQ (reference sequence). The receptor was isolated from an adult in good health. Material: peripheral blood, obtained on day 0 of AZD1222 vaccination. The chain joins TRBV7-9 to TRBJ1-2; 7 bases align to TRBD1. CDR3 region: CASSLGQGYGYTF. The CDR3 DNA sequence: TGTGCCAGCAGCTTAGGACAGGGCTATGGCTACACCTTC. Full variable domain (missing parts from reference TRBV7-9 and TRBJ1-2): DTGVSQNPRHKITKRGQNVTFRCDPISEHNRLYWYRQTLGQGPEFLTYFQNEAQLEKSRLLSDRFSAERPKGSFSTLEIQRTEQGDSAMYLCASSLGQGYGYTFGSGTRLTVV.